This T cell receptor (beta chain) was sequenced during a study of Graves' ophthalmopathy and Graves' hyperthyroidism. As the template, RNA transcripts were used to amplify TCR beta CDR3 regions. RT-PCR was first run with HTBI primers, then multiplex PCR in a second round. One entry per CDR3 protein, called by TCRdb with MiXCR from the multiplex PCR reads. Of around 670,000 distinct CDR3 sequences in the sample, approximately 40% were seen once. This clonotype was found a few times. Germline loops: CDR1 SGHRS, CDR2 YFSETQ. The ends were cut back, 4 bases at V and 1 base at J, with 18 bases in the middle. The CDR3 has 16 amino acids.

The rearrangement uses TRBV5-1 and TRBJ2-7; the D gene is possibly TRBD1 (7 bases). Source material: peripheral blood. The sequence derives from an adult man with Graves' ophthalmopathy. The CDR3 is CASSRYRQGGSYEQYF. The CDR3 nucleotides are TGCGCCAGCAGCCGATACCGACAGGGAGGATCCTACGAGCAGTACTTC.